This TCR beta chain was found in a study of beta chain features in type 1 diabetes (dated by TCRdb to between 2018 and 2020). Regarding the study in general: Mean age, gender distribution, total cell number and subset yield did not differ between patients and healthy donors. A total of around 110,000,000 sorted cells were examined across all samples, and RNA yield correlated strongly with the number of cells per subset. In the study, TCRB repertoires of sorted circulating CD4+ T cell subsets from recently diagnosed type 1 diabetes patients were compared with those of matched healthy donors. Regulatory and stem cell-like memory subsets were isolated from only 8 patients and roughly eight healthy donors, whereas naive and central memory subsets came from all 30 or so donors.

Study-level results and caveats: At VDJ recombination sites, type 1 diabetes patients had fewer insertions and more deleted nucleotides, which implies abnormalities in thymic rearrangement. Because the HLA sub-analyses included only small numbers of individuals, any influence of HLA type on TCRB rearrangement was left unresolved. The naive, central memory and regulatory TCRB repertoires appeared to resemble one another more closely among patients than among healthy donors. Because cDNA was sequenced instead of genomic DNA, activated cells with high expression could be over-represented, although the groups did not differ in activation or CD3 levels. Type 1 diabetes patients showed a moderate but significant shortening of TCRB CDR3 length in all four CD4+ subsets. Shorter templates might be favored by PCR, yet because patient and control samples were amplified and corrected together, any such skew would affect both groups equally.

Each donor gave one peripheral blood draw, roughly 120 mL on average, collected into heparinised tubes. Naive, central memory, regulatory and stem cell-like memory CD4+ T cells were sorted on a BD FACSAria II using a panel including CD45RO, CCR7, CD25, CD127, CD95 and CD27. Purity was above 95% for every sorted population. PBMCs were isolated right away by Lymphoprep density gradient centrifugation and were stained directly, without culture. So that batch effects would be minimized, each experiment stained and sorted samples in pairs, pairing one healthy donor with one patient. Via the germline V gene (reference sequence), CDR1 is LNHDA and CDR2 SQIVND. The CDR3 spans 13 residues, from the cysteine through the phenylalanine. The sequence is cut down to CDR3 DNA, 39 bases in frame from base 1. The trim is 5 bases for V and 4 bases for J, with a gap of 12 bases between the germline ends. The High Capacity cDNA Reverse Transcription Kit was used to reverse transcribe all of the isolated RNA, meaning that expressed TCRB transcripts were what got sequenced. Deep immunoSEQ sequencing was applied to naive, central memory and regulatory T cell samples, giving an average of about 3.6 million total reads per sample. Sorted cells were lysed in RLT buffer, and RNA was extracted using DNase-treated RNeasy Micro or Mini kits according to cell number. To prevent cross-contamination, each cell subset was processed individually, whereas patient and healthy donor samples were processed jointly. The immunoSEQ multiplex PCR was used to amplify TCRB sequences from cDNA, generating 87-bp fragments that spanned the CDR3 region. Amplicons were sequenced on the Illumina HiSeq platform. Regarding the original processing steps: Synthetic template baselines were used to correct PCR bias computationally, reads within Hamming distance 2 were collapsed, and singletons that could not be merged were discarded. Reads were aligned against IMGT to assign V, D and J genes, CDR3 length and insertions or deletions at six rearrangement sites. Within each subset, clonotype counts were normalized to the number of sorted cells before true diversity and Gini coefficients were calculated with the tcR R package. The overlap coefficient, calculated on TCRB nucleotide sequences, was used to quantify repertoire sharing. Out-of-frame TCRB sequences from naive cells were analyzed as a proxy for the pre-selection repertoire. Here the immuneACCESS table is served through TCRdb, limited to in-frame sequences with V and J called. Missing clones are a known gap in these copies; in checked studies unresolved V genes cover under half, and the rest lacks a known reason. The D gene and trimming were derived from the DNA, and the V and J assignments and clone size from that table. Counted in this sample were a few hundred thousand clones; less than 15% of them appeared once. Of the sample, around 0.016% falls within the top ten clones.

In its sample, this clone was seen a few times. There is no known antigen for this receptor. Base qualities are not recorded, but no much larger clone differs from it by a single base. Other DNA sequences in this specimen translate into the identical CDR3. The specimen was naive CD4+ T cells from blood. The sample's cell subset or site label is to be understood as: true naive CD4+ T cells. This TCR came from a woman in her late teens or twenties with type 1 diabetes. Recombination linked TRBV19 to TRBJ2-7; the best D guess is TRBD2, with 7 bases matching. The CDR3 in this case is CASSPRGAYEQYF. The bases read TGTGCCAGTAGTCCCCGGGGGGCTTACGAGCAGTACTTC.